Listed below are T cell receptor beta chains from one sample, sequenced in a study of blood T cell repertoires in COVID-19. Assay: immunoSEQ multiplex PCR; the TCRdb copy retains only in-frame clones and omits some. Of roughly 220,000 clones listed, roughly 80% are singletons. Sequencing was carried out using peripheral blood. These receptors were taken from an older woman who had recovered from COVID-19. Each CDR3 is given with its conserved first and last residue. A D gene is named only where the DNA matches it firmly. Clone size is given for some rows only: seen once, a few or many times, or a class if the clone is expanded.

abundance: NA; j_gene: TRBJ1-3; v_gene: TRBV27; d_gene: TRBD1; CDR3nt: TGTGCCAGCAGTCCCGGACAGGGGAGAGGTGGAAACACCATATATTTT; CDR3aa: CASSPGQGRGGNTIYF
abundance: NA; j_gene: TRBJ2-5; v_gene: TRBV6-5; d_gene: TRBD1; CDR3nt: TGTGCCAGCAGTTACGCGACAGGGGGCGCGCAGACCCAGTACTTC; CDR3aa: CASSYATGGAQTQYF
abundance: NA; j_gene: TRBJ2-1; v_gene: TRBV5-1; d_gene: NA; CDR3nt: TGCGCCAGCAGCTTGACAGGTTACAATGAGCAGTTCTTC; CDR3aa: CASSLTGYNEQFF
abundance: NA; j_gene: TRBJ2-7; v_gene: TRBV10-2; d_gene: TRBD2; CDR3nt: TGCGCCAGCAGTGGGGGGGGATACGAGCAGTACTTC; CDR3aa: CASSGGGYEQYF
abundance: few; j_gene: TRBJ1-2; v_gene: TRBV6-5; d_gene: NA; CDR3nt: TGTGCCAGCAGTTACAGCGGCAGGGGCGGCTATGGCTACACCTTC; CDR3aa: CASSYSGRGGYGYTF
abundance: NA; j_gene: TRBJ2-1; v_gene: TRBV6-5; d_gene: NA; CDR3nt: TGTGCCAGCAGGCGGACAATCCAGGGAAACAATGAGCAGTTCTTC; CDR3aa: CASRRTIQGNNEQFF
abundance: NA; j_gene: TRBJ1-2; v_gene: TRBV3-1/TRBV3-2; d_gene: NA; CDR3nt: TGTGCCAGCAGCCAAGATGGGAGAACGTATGGCTACACCTTC; CDR3aa: CASSQDGRTYGYTF
abundance: NA; j_gene: TRBJ2-3; v_gene: TRBV14; d_gene: NA; CDR3nt: TGTGCCAGCAGCTACCGGACTCACACAGATACGCAGTATTTT; CDR3aa: CASSYRTHTDTQYF
abundance: NA; j_gene: TRBJ1-3; v_gene: TRBV5-1; d_gene: NA; CDR3nt: TGCGCCAGCAGCTTGGCCGGCAGGGCGGTCGCTCCTGGAAACACCATATATTTT; CDR3aa: CASSLAGRAVAPGNTIYF
abundance: few; j_gene: TRBJ2-7; v_gene: TRBV7-9; d_gene: NA; CDR3nt: TGTGCCAGCAGCTCCCTTGAGGGCGAGCAGTACTTC; CDR3aa: CASSSLEGEQYF
abundance: NA; j_gene: TRBJ2-5; v_gene: TRBV24-1; d_gene: NA; CDR3nt: TGTGCCACCAGTGATTCCCGGGAAGAGACCCAGTACTTC; CDR3aa: CATSDSREETQYF
abundance: NA; j_gene: TRBJ2-3; v_gene: TRBV19; d_gene: TRBD2; CDR3nt: TGTGCCAGTGGAGAGACTAGCGGGGGGTTTACTACGCAGTATTTT; CDR3aa: CASGETSGGFTTQYF
abundance: once; j_gene: TRBJ1-3; v_gene: TRBV11-3; d_gene: NA; CDR3nt: TGTGCCAGCAGCCCCGGACTCCAGGGGGGAAACACCATATATTTT; CDR3aa: CASSPGLQGGNTIYF
abundance: NA; j_gene: TRBJ2-7; v_gene: TRBV11-3; d_gene: NA; CDR3nt: TGTGCCAGCAGCGGGGGGGGGCCCGAGCAGTACTTC; CDR3aa: CASSGGGPEQYF
abundance: NA; j_gene: TRBJ1-6; v_gene: TRBV7-7; d_gene: NA; CDR3nt: TGTGCTAGCAGCGCGACAGAAGATTCACCCCTCCACTTT; CDR3aa: CASSATEDSPLHF
abundance: NA; j_gene: TRBJ1-3; v_gene: TRBV7-2; d_gene: NA; CDR3nt: TGTGCCAGCACCACAGGGTACGGAAACACCATATATTTT; CDR3aa: CASTTGYGNTIYF
abundance: NA; j_gene: TRBJ2-2; v_gene: TRBV6-6; d_gene: TRBD1; CDR3nt: TGTGCCAGCAGTCCCGGGACAGGGAACACCGGGGAGCTGTTTTTT; CDR3aa: CASSPGTGNTGELFF
abundance: NA; j_gene: TRBJ2-5; v_gene: TRBV13; d_gene: NA; CDR3nt: TGTGCCACATCTACGGGGGTTGAGACCCAGTACTTC; CDR3aa: CATSTGVETQYF
abundance: NA; j_gene: TRBJ1-1; v_gene: TRBV3-1/TRBV3-2; d_gene: NA; CDR3nt: TGTGCCAGCAGGCCGACAGGCGCGAACACTGAAGCTTTCTTT; CDR3aa: CASRPTGANTEAFF
abundance: NA; j_gene: TRBJ2-3; v_gene: TRBV5-5; d_gene: NA; CDR3nt: TGTGCCAGCAGGCCGGGGGTGCTACCTTTCACAGATACGCAGTATTTT; CDR3aa: CASRPGVLPFTDTQYF
abundance: NA; j_gene: TRBJ1-1; v_gene: TRBV10-3; d_gene: NA; CDR3nt: TGTGCCATCAGTGAGTCAGGGGGGAACACTGAAGCTTTCTTT; CDR3aa: CAISESGGNTEAFF
abundance: NA; j_gene: TRBJ1-1; v_gene: TRBV19; d_gene: NA; CDR3nt: TGTGCCAGTAGTTCCAAAGGGGGAGGGGGCACTGAAGCTTTCTTT; CDR3aa: CASSSKGGGGTEAFF
abundance: NA; j_gene: TRBJ1-1; v_gene: TRBV13; d_gene: TRBD1; CDR3nt: TGTGCCAGCAGCTCCGCAGGACAGGGTAACACTGAAGCTTTCTTT; CDR3aa: CASSSAGQGNTEAFF
abundance: NA; j_gene: TRBJ2-5; v_gene: TRBV6-2/TRBV6-3; d_gene: TRBD1; CDR3nt: TGTGCCAGCAGCCCGACCCCCGGGACAGGGGGCAGGAAGACCCAGTACTTC; CDR3aa: CASSPTPGTGGRKTQYF
abundance: NA; j_gene: TRBJ1-2; v_gene: TRBV5-4; d_gene: NA; CDR3nt: TGTGCCAGCAGCTTGCCAGGACAGTCTATCTATGGCTACACCTTC; CDR3aa: CASSLPGQSIYGYTF
abundance: NA; j_gene: TRBJ1-1; v_gene: TRBV7-9; d_gene: NA; CDR3nt: TGTGCCAGCAGCACTATCAGGGAGAACACTGAAGCTTTCTTT; CDR3aa: CASSTIRENTEAFF
abundance: NA; j_gene: TRBJ2-1; v_gene: TRBV30; d_gene: TRBD1; CDR3nt: TGTGCCTGGAGTGTATACGGGACAGGGTACGATGAGCAGTTCTTC; CDR3aa: CAWSVYGTGYDEQFF
abundance: NA; j_gene: TRBJ2-7; v_gene: TRBV7-8; d_gene: NA; CDR3nt: TGTGCCAGCAGCAAGTACGGTTTGGGGGCTGCGGACGAGCAGTACTTC; CDR3aa: CASSKYGLGAADEQYF
abundance: NA; j_gene: TRBJ1-1; v_gene: TRBV5-4; d_gene: TRBD1; CDR3nt: TGTGCCAGCAGCCTCCCACAGGGGTCAAACACTGAAGCTTTCTTT; CDR3aa: CASSLPQGSNTEAFF
abundance: NA; j_gene: TRBJ1-2; v_gene: TRBV12-3/TRBV12-4; d_gene: NA; CDR3nt: TGTGCCAGCAGATCTAGCGTAGGCTATGGCTACACCTTC; CDR3aa: CASRSSVGYGYTF
abundance: NA; j_gene: TRBJ2-5; v_gene: TRBV12-3/TRBV12-4; d_gene: NA; CDR3nt: TGTGCCAGCAGTTTGCAGGGGCTAGAGACCCAGTACTTC; CDR3aa: CASSLQGLETQYF
abundance: NA; j_gene: TRBJ2-7; v_gene: TRBV7-9; d_gene: TRBD2; CDR3nt: TGTGCCAGCAGCGCCCTTTTCGGGGGGGCGTACGAGCAGTACTTC; CDR3aa: CASSALFGGAYEQYF
abundance: once; j_gene: TRBJ1-2; v_gene: TRBV7-2; d_gene: TRBD1; CDR3nt: TGTGCCAGCAGCTTAGATCCGACAGGGGGCTATGGCTACACCTTC; CDR3aa: CASSLDPTGGYGYTF
abundance: NA; j_gene: TRBJ2-1; v_gene: TRBV5-8; d_gene: NA; CDR3nt: TGTGCCAGCAGCTTGGTCTTCCGTCGTGAGCAGTTCTTC; CDR3aa: CASSLVFRREQFF
abundance: few; j_gene: TRBJ2-5; v_gene: TRBV25-1; d_gene: NA; CDR3nt: TGTGCCAGCAGTGAAGAGGGTCCGGGATTCCAGACCCAGTACTTC; CDR3aa: CASSEEGPGFQTQYF
abundance: NA; j_gene: TRBJ1-2; v_gene: TRBV27; d_gene: NA; CDR3nt: TGTGCCAGCAGTTTATTCGTCGACTTTCCGGGTGGCTACACCTTC; CDR3aa: CASSLFVDFPGGYTF
abundance: NA; j_gene: TRBJ1-5; v_gene: TRBV7-8; d_gene: TRBD1; CDR3nt: TGTGCCAGCAGCTTAGGTTTCAGGGGGCAGAATAGCAATCAGCCCCAGCATTTT; CDR3aa: CASSLGFRGQNSNQPQHF
abundance: once; j_gene: TRBJ2-7; v_gene: TRBV5-1; d_gene: NA; CDR3nt: TGCGCCAGCAGCTTGGCCGTCACTGGTTATGAGCAGTACTTC; CDR3aa: CASSLAVTGYEQYF
abundance: NA; j_gene: TRBJ2-3; v_gene: TRBV27; d_gene: TRBD2; CDR3nt: TGTGCCAGCAGGGAGGGGGCTAGCGGGGCATACGATACGCAGTATTTT; CDR3aa: CASREGASGAYDTQYF
abundance: NA; j_gene: TRBJ2-7; v_gene: TRBV30; d_gene: NA; CDR3nt: TGTGCCTGGACCGTAGGAGGGGACGAGCAGTACTTC; CDR3aa: CAWTVGGDEQYF
abundance: once; j_gene: TRBJ1-1; v_gene: TRBV30; d_gene: TRBD1; CDR3nt: TGTGCTTTTTCTGCCCGGAGACAGGGCTCGGGAAGGAACACTGAAGCTTTCTTT; CDR3aa: CAFSARRQGSGRNTEAFF
abundance: NA; j_gene: TRBJ1-2; v_gene: TRBV30; d_gene: TRBD1; CDR3nt: TGTGCCTGGAGGGGACAGGGGGCCGGGAACTATGGCTACACCTTC; CDR3aa: CAWRGQGAGNYGYTF
abundance: NA; j_gene: TRBJ1-6; v_gene: TRBV6-5; d_gene: NA; CDR3nt: TGTGCCAGCAGTTCAACACAGGTGGATTCACCCCTCCACTTT; CDR3aa: CASSSTQVDSPLHF
abundance: NA; j_gene: TRBJ2-1; v_gene: TRBV6-5; d_gene: TRBD1; CDR3nt: TGTGCCGGAGGGACAGGGCTGCAGCAGTTCTTC; CDR3aa: CAGGTGLQQFF
abundance: NA; j_gene: TRBJ1-2; v_gene: TRBV7-8; d_gene: NA; CDR3nt: TGTGCCAGCAGCCCGTCACGGGTTGACTACACCTTC; CDR3aa: CASSPSRVDYTF
abundance: NA; j_gene: TRBJ1-5; v_gene: TRBV19; d_gene: NA; CDR3nt: TGTGCCAGTAGTATTGGACAGAGCAATCAGCCCCAGCATTTT; CDR3aa: CASSIGQSNQPQHF
abundance: once; j_gene: TRBJ2-5; v_gene: TRBV5-1; d_gene: NA; CDR3nt: TGCGCCAGCAGCTTGGGTGCAGGGATGGGGACCCAGTACTTC; CDR3aa: CASSLGAGMGTQYF
abundance: once; j_gene: TRBJ1-2; v_gene: TRBV4-1; d_gene: NA; CDR3nt: TGCGCCAGCAGCCAAGGAGCAGGGCCTTATGGCTACACCTTC; CDR3aa: CASSQGAGPYGYTF
abundance: NA; j_gene: TRBJ1-1; v_gene: TRBV2; d_gene: TRBD1; CDR3nt: TGTGCCAGCAGTAAGACAGGGGTGAGCACTGAAGCTTTCTTT; CDR3aa: CASSKTGVSTEAFF
abundance: NA; j_gene: TRBJ2-6; v_gene: TRBV6-6; d_gene: NA; CDR3nt: TGTGCCAGCAGTCCCGCCACAGGTCCCTCTGGGGCCAACGTCCTGACTTTC; CDR3aa: CASSPATGPSGANVLTF
abundance: NA; j_gene: TRBJ1-1; v_gene: TRBV30; d_gene: NA; CDR3nt: TGTGCCGGGGGGGAAAGGGGCTACACTGAAGCTTTCTTT; CDR3aa: CAGGERGYTEAFF
abundance: NA; j_gene: TRBJ2-3; v_gene: TRBV6-5; d_gene: NA; CDR3nt: TGTGCCAGCAGTTACTCTAGCGGAAGCACAGATACGCAGTATTTT; CDR3aa: CASSYSSGSTDTQYF